Listed below are T cell receptor beta chains from one sample, sequenced in a study of PD-1 blockade in classical Hodgkin lymphoma. Generated by immunoSEQ multiplex PCR, the TCRdb table keeps only in-frame clones and is missing some. Of roughly 150,000 clones listed, approximately 81% are singletons. The sequences come from peripheral blood mononuclear cells (PBMCs), collected before the second cycle of nivolumab. Source of these receptors: a human donor with classical Hodgkin lymphoma. Both conserved end residues are part of each CDR3. Each record gives: D gene, J gene, V gene, CDR3 protein. The D gene is left open where the match is weak.

D: .
J: TRBJ2-2
V: TRBV5-4
CDR3: CASSTRTANTGELFF

D: .
J: TRBJ2-5
V: TRBV18
CDR3: CASSSIISETQYF

D: .
J: TRBJ2-1
V: TRBV30
CDR3: CAWTTRSPSSYNEQFF

D: TRBD2
J: TRBJ2-1
V: TRBV19
CDR3: CASSIGGLAGYNEQFF

D: .
J: TRBJ1-2
V: TRBV4-3
CDR3: CASSQEPQAPIGYTF

D: .
J: TRBJ1-5
V: TRBV21-1
CDR3: CASSNRRGWPNQPQHF

D: .
J: TRBJ1-4
V: TRBV27
CDR3: CASSSGAQEKLFF

D: .
J: TRBJ2-2
V: TRBV5-6
CDR3: CASSQWGSDSGELFF

D: .
J: TRBJ2-7
V: TRBV30
CDR3: CAWRGLSYEQYF

D: .
J: TRBJ2-7
V: TRBV15
CDR3: CATSRDSGYEQYF

D: .
J: TRBJ1-2
V: TRBV28
CDR3: CASSLIRDNLFF

D: .
J: TRBJ1-6
V: TRBV11-2
CDR3: CASSLKRLGYANSPLHF

D: TRBD1
J: TRBJ1-4
V: TRBV7-6
CDR3: CASSPVGTGSGEKLFF

D: TRBD2
J: TRBJ2-3
V: TRBV7-2
CDR3: CASSTGLAGGFVTQYF

D: .
J: TRBJ2-6
V: TRBV5-4
CDR3: CASSLAPNSGANVLTF

D: TRBD1
J: TRBJ2-5
V: TRBV5-1
CDR3: CASSPGDRDGTQYF

D: .
J: TRBJ2-1
V: TRBV28
CDR3: CASSPRGAPGEEQFF

D: TRBD2
J: TRBJ2-5
V: TRBV7-8
CDR3: CASSSLAGGPETQYF

D: .
J: TRBJ1-5
V: TRBV6-6
CDR3: CASKGGAVNQPQHF

D: .
J: TRBJ1-1
V: TRBV6-5
CDR3: CASSYRAEPEAFF

D: .
J: TRBJ1-5
V: TRBV5-6
CDR3: CASSFGMISNQPQHF

D: .
J: TRBJ2-3
V: TRBV29-1
CDR3: CSARGLLNPTDTQYF

D: .
J: TRBJ1-1
V: TRBV5-6
CDR3: CASSLGGADTEAFF

D: .
J: TRBJ2-2
V: TRBV30
CDR3: CAWSPGEPGELFF

D: .
J: TRBJ2-6
V: TRBV6-1
CDR3: CASSLSGANVLTF

D: .
J: TRBJ2-7
V: TRBV5-4
CDR3: CASSPGLIDSYEQYF

D: TRBD1
J: TRBJ1-6
V: TRBV9
CDR3: CASSVATGVFSPLHF